This paragraph covers one TCR beta chain sequence. Its cognate antigen is unknown. These data belong to a study of long-term antiretroviral therapy in people with HIV. Regarding the study as a whole: Specimen acquisition occurred between about 2004 and 2018, potentially under older ART regimens.

The V end lost 3 bases, the J end lost 1 base, and 14 bases lay between the germline ends. The CDR3 is 16 residues long. CDR1 SGHTA and CDR2 FQGTGA come from the germline V gene. The libraries were made with immunoSEQ v3.0 at survey level. The repertoire was sequenced with immunoSEQ multiplex PCR; TCRdb's copy has only in-frame clones and lacks some. This sample has some 48,000 clones, with around 80% found just once. The source was unsorted PBMCs, collected 0.8 years after starting antiretroviral therapy. The receptor was derived from a woman younger than 30 with HIV. The rearrangement joins TRBV7-3 to TRBJ2-3; D call uncertain. DNA of the CDR3: TGTGCCAGCAGCTTCCAAGGGCGGAGCCGCACAGATACGCAGTATTTT. Amino acids: CASSFQGRSRTDTQYF.